The 24 T cell receptor beta chains below were found in one sample sequenced in a study of response to subunit inactivated influenza vaccine. Via MiXCR, TCRdb re-called the RT-PCR reads, giving one row per CDR3 protein. Counted here are about 540,000 distinct CDR3 sequences, 14% occurring once; the ten biggest clones make up approximately 10%. This sample comprised PBMCs from blood, obtained roughly 12 days after vaccination. These receptors all come from a man over 45 who received an inactivated influenza vaccine.

The J gene is TRBJ2-2, the V gene TRBV6-5; D unresolved. The CDR3 length is 19 residues. Germline loops: CDR1 MNHEY, CDR2 SVGAGI. The V and J ends lost 0 bases and 3 bases respectively, with 20 bases between them. The CDR3: CASSYSRWRRPWDTGELFF. The CDR3, as DNA: TGTGCCAGCAGTTACTCGAGGTGGCGACGACCCTGGGACACCGGGGAGCTGTTTTTT.

This clonotype has more than one count but fewer than ten. The J gene is TRBJ1-2, the V gene TRBV5-6; 8 bases are shared with TRBD1. The trim removed 4 bases at V and 4 bases at J, leaving 9 bases unmatched. The germline gives CDR1 SGHDT, CDR2 YYEEEE. This CDR3 is built from 15 residues. CDR3 nucleotides: TGTGCCAGCAGCCCACCAGGACAGGGACTCTATGGCTACACCTTC. Translating it yields CASSPPGQGLYGYTF.

V and J are TRBV7-9 and TRBJ1-1; no firm D call. The CDR3 is made up of 13 amino acids. Trimming took 5 bases from V and 1 from J, leaving 8 bases between them. CDR1 and CDR2 from the germline V gene are SEHNR and FQNEAQ (reference sequence). The CDR3 here is CASSQLSNTEAFF. CDR3 in DNA: TGTGCCAGCAGCCAGTTGTCGAACACTGAAGCTTTCTTT.

The rearrangement joins TRBV11-2 to TRBJ2-1; D perhaps matches TRBD2 (5 bases). Trimming stripped 5 bases from V and 4 bases from J, with 12 bases between. Germline V CDR1 and CDR2: SGHAT, FQNNGV. The CDR3 length is 14 residues. The CDR3 region is CASSPAPGYNEQFF. The CDR3, as DNA: TGTGCCAGCAGCCCAGCTCCGGGATACAATGAGCAGTTCTTC.

This clonotype was seen more than once but under ten times. The chain is built from TRBV28 and TRBJ2-7; D ambiguous. The CDR3 runs to 16 residues. Trimming cost V 2 bases and J 5 bases, with 19 bases left between them. Germline values: CDR1 MDHEN, CDR2 SYDVKM. For the CDR3, the DNA is TGTGCCAGCAGTTTAGTTTCTCTGGCTAATAGGGACGAGCAGTACTTC. Residues: CASSLVSLANRDEQYF.

This clonotype was observed a handful of times. CDR3 sequence: CASSEQSGEQYF. CDR3 bases: TGCGCCAGCAGTGAACAGTCCGGGGAGCAGTACTTC. This chain connects TRBV10-2 to TRBJ2-7; no clear D. Germline V gene lookup returns CDR1 WSHSY and CDR2 SAAADI. Trimming pared 3 bases from V and 7 bases from J, leaving 10 bases between. The CDR3 covers 12 residues.

This clonotype was recorded at least ten times. This chain links TRBV2 with TRBJ2-2, with TRBD1 matching over 9 bases. Germline V gene sequence: CDR1 SNHLY, CDR2 FYNNEI. This CDR3 comprises 16 residues. The J segment lost 4 bases and the V segment lost 6 bases, leaving 9 bases of the junction unmatched. In nucleotides, the CDR3 is TGTGCCAGCAGCATACGAGGGACAGGGTTCACCGGGGAGCTGTTTTTT. Translation gives CASSIRGTGFTGELFF.

This clonotype was observed a handful of times. The V and J genes are TRBV6-6 and TRBJ1-1; 7 bases are a match to TRBD1. Per the germline V gene, CDR1 is MNHNY and CDR2 is SVGAGI (reference sequence). This CDR3 region has 12 residues. V lost 9 bases, J lost 7 bases, and 8 bases stayed unmatched. The CDR3 DNA reads TGTGCCAGTAGTGGGACAGATGGTGAAGCTTTCTTT. It specifies CASSGTDGEAFF.

The chain uses TRBV7-2 and TRBJ1-2; TRBD1 agrees at 9 bases. The trim removed 4 bases at V and 10 bases at J, leaving 13 bases unmatched. The CDR3 consists of 15 residues. Germline V gene sequence: CDR1 SGHTA, CDR2 FQGNSA. The CDR3 DNA follows: TGTGCCAGCAGCTCCAACGTCCCGGGACAGGGTTCCTACACCTTC. This codes for CASSSNVPGQGSYTF.

The chain couples TRBV2 to TRBJ2-3; TRBD2 agrees at 8 bases. Germline assignment: CDR1 SNHLY and CDR2 FYNNEI. J was trimmed by 0 bases and V by 7 bases; bases with no gene match: 3. The CDR3 consists of 14 residues. CDR3 protein: CASMERGSTDTQYF. In DNA form, the CDR3 reads TGTGCCAGCATGGAGCGGGGGAGCACAGATACGCAGTATTTT.

This rearrangement joins TRBV5-1 to TRBJ2-7, with 9 bases identical to TRBD2. Germline CDR1 reads SGHRS; CDR2 reads YFSETQ. The CDR3 runs to 16 residues. J lost 2 bases, V lost 4 bases, and 10 bases had no gene match. In nucleotides, the CDR3 is TGCGCCAGCAGCCCGCGGGTAGCGGGAGTGACCTACGAGCAGTACTTC. Its translation: CASSPRVAGVTYEQYF.

This clonotype has more than one count but fewer than ten. V usage is TRBV30 and J usage is TRBJ2-1; D is perhaps TRBD1 (5 bases). The CDR3 loop spans 12 amino acids. The germline gives CDR1 GTSNPN, CDR2 SVGIG (reference sequence). The CDR3 protein is CAHRHTGSGQFF. The CDR3 DNA reads as TGTGCACACCGTCATACAGGTTCCGGGCAGTTCTTC.

J is TRBJ2-5 and V is TRBV12-3 or TRBV12-4; 7 bases are a match to TRBD2. V shed 5 bases and J 9 bases; nucleotides not matched to a gene: 6. The CDR3 length is 12 residues. The CDR3 spells CASSTLAGAQYF. The DNA for the CDR3 is TGTGCCAGCAGTACCCTGGCGGGGGCCCAGTACTTC.

This clonotype was seen at least ten times. The chain links TRBV20-1 to TRBJ1-5; D not certain. Trimming stripped 0 bases from V and 6 bases from J, with 12 bases between. The CDR3 consists of 14 residues. Germline V gene data show CDR1 as DFQATT and CDR2 as SNEGSKA (reference sequence). The CDR3, as DNA: TGCAGTGCTAGAGAGGGCGCAGGAGGTCAGCCCCAGCATTTT. It translates to CSAREGAGGQPQHF.

This clonotype was counted at least ten times. The rearrangement links TRBV11-1 to TRBJ2-2; 15 bases line up with TRBD2. J was trimmed by 2 bases and V by 5 bases; bases with no gene match: 6. Per the germline V gene, CDR1 is SGHAT and CDR2 is FQDESV (reference sequence). The CDR3 contains 18 residues. DNA for the CDR3: TGTGCCAGCAGCCCCGGGACTAGCGGGAGGATCAACACCGGGGAGCTGTTTTTT. Its translation: CASSPGTSGRINTGELFF.

This clonotype has only one observation. The rearrangement uses TRBV5-1 and TRBJ2-5, with TRBD2 matching 9 bases. Trimming cost V 0 bases and J 4 bases; bases outside gene matches: 4. CDR1 and CDR2 (germline): SGHRS, YFSETQ. The CDR3 length is 15 residues. The chain's CDR3 is CASSLEAGGLETQYF. CDR3 in DNA: TGCGCCAGCAGCTTGGAGGCGGGGGGGCTAGAGACCCAGTACTTC.

The V and J genes are TRBV5-6 and TRBJ2-1, with TRBD2 matching 13 bases. The CDR3 covers 17 residues. Germline V CDR1 and CDR2: SGHDT, YYEEEE. The J segment lost 4 bases and the V segment lost 2 bases, leaving 6 bases of the junction unmatched. The CDR3 reads CASSLTRLAGGYNEQFF. The CDR3 region has the DNA TGTGCCAGCAGCTTAACTAGACTAGCGGGAGGATACAATGAGCAGTTCTTC.

In this sample, this clonotype turned up a few times. The chain recombines TRBV6-1 with TRBJ2-1, with a possible D match to TRBD1 (5 bases). Germline V gene data show CDR1 as MNHNS and CDR2 as SASEGT. The CDR3 runs 11 residues. Trimming shortened V by 6 bases and J by 11 bases, and 11 bases separated the two germline ends. DNA of the CDR3: TGTGCCAGCAGCCTAGACAGTCAGCAGTTCTTC. Protein product: CASSLDSQQFF.

This clonotype was counted only a few times. V is TRBV20-1 and J is TRBJ2-7; D is possibly TRBD1 (6 bases). CDR1 is DFQATT, CDR2 SNEGSKA, per germline (reference sequence). V lost 3 bases, J lost 4 bases, and 10 bases lay in between. CDR3 length: 12 amino acids. The CDR3 reads CSASRGEYEQYF. In DNA form, the CDR3 reads TGCAGTGCTAGCAGGGGAGAGTACGAGCAGTACTTC.

At least ten counts were recorded for this clonotype. The chain recombines TRBV7-2 with TRBJ2-7, with D possibly TRBD2 on 6 matching bases. CDR3 size: 14 residues. V shed 5 bases and J shed 4 bases, with 15 bases lying between them. The germline CDR1 and CDR2 sequences are SGHTA and FQGNSA. CDR3 residues: CASSPTGGRYEQYF. The CDR3 DNA reads TGTGCCAGCAGCCCTACCGGGGGTAGATACGAGCAGTACTTC. The full variable domain, completed using reference TRBV7-2 and TRBJ2-7, is GAGVSQSPSNKVTEKGKDVELRCDPISGHTALYWYRQSLGQGLEFLIYFQGNSAPDKSGLPSDRFSAERTGGSVSTLTIQRTQQEDSAVYLCASSPTGGRYEQYFGPGTRLTVT.

In its sample, this clonotype was seen many times. The chain carries TRBV5-1 and TRBJ1-1; D possibly corresponds to TRBD1 (5 bases). Trimming cost V 2 bases and J 3 bases, with 11 bases left between them. The CDR3 is made up of 14 amino acids. Germline lookup yields CDR1 SGHRS and CDR2 YFSETQ. The CDR3, as DNA: TGCGCCAGCAGCTTACAGGAGGGGTACACTGAAGCTTTCTTT. This sequence encodes CASSLQEGYTEAFF.

The V and J genes are TRBV4-1 and TRBJ1-5; TRBD1 agrees at 8 bases. The CDR3 extends over 17 amino acids. Germline values: CDR1 MGHRA, CDR2 YSYEKL. V gave up 3 bases and J gave up 4 bases; unmatched junction bases: 11. CDR3 loop: CASSHPTGTGGNQPQHF. The CDR3 DNA is TGCGCCAGCAGCCATCCCACCGGGACAGGCGGGAATCAGCCCCAGCATTTT.

The chain joins TRBV20-1 to TRBJ1-5; a possible D gene is TRBD1 (5 bases). The V end was cut by 5 bases, the J end by 2 bases, with 10 bases between. There are 13 residues in the CDR3. Germline loops: CDR1 DFQATT, CDR2 SNEGSKA (reference sequence). The CDR3 bases are TGCAGTGCTGGGGGTGGGGGCAATCAGCCCCAGCATTTT. Translation: CSAGGGGNQPQHF.

This clonotype was seen only a few times. The gene calls are TRBV6-4 and TRBJ2-1, with 12 bases fitting TRBD2. The CDR3 is 15 amino acids. The germline V gene has CDR1 MRHNA and CDR2 SNTAGT. After removal of 2 bases from V and 7 bases from J, the junction contained 3 bases not matched to a gene. The CDR3 sequence: CASSDTSGGRNEQFF. The CDR3 DNA sequence: TGTGCCAGCAGTGACACTAGCGGGGGGAGGAATGAGCAGTTCTTC.